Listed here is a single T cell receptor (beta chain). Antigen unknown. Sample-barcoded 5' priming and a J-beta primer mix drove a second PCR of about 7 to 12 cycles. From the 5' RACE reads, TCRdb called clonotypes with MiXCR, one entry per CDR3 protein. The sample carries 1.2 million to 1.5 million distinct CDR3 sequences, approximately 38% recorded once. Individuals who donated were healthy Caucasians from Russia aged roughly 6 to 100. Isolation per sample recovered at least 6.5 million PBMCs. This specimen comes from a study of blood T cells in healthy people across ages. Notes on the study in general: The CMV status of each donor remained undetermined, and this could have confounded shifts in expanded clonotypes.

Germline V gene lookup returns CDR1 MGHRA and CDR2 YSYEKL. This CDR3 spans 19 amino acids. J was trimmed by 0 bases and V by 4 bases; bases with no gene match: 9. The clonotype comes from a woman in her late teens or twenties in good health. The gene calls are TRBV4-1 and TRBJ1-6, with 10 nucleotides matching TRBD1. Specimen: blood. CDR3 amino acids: CASSRDRGYQSSYNSPLHF. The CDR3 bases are TGCGCCAGCAGCCGGGACAGGGGTTATCAAAGCTCCTATAATTCACCCCTCCACTTT.